The 23 T cell receptor beta chains presented below share a single source sample, sequenced in a study of Ad26.COV2.S vaccination and SARS-CoV-2 variants. Noted treatment: roughly 19 received Ad26.COV2.S at low or high dose, single or two shots; several received placebo; per-sample allocation not given. Collection of the samples took place on day 63 after the first injection of vaccine or placebo. Generated by immunoSEQ multiplex PCR, the TCRdb table keeps only in-frame clones and is missing some. The sample includes about 470,000 clones, about 92% of them seen just once. The sample consisted of peripheral blood, taken in a trial of Ad26.COV2.S vaccine versus placebo. These receptors originate from a person aged 18-60 years who received the Ad26.COV2.S COVID-19 vaccine or a placebo.

V usage is TRBV28 and J usage is TRBJ1-5; 7 bases line up with TRBD1. CDR1 is MDHEN, CDR2 SYDVKM, per germline. The CDR3 contains 15 residues. Germline trimming cut 7 bases from V and 5 bases from J; bases unmatched to any gene: 11. CDR3 residues: CASTSDRAPYQPQHF. The DNA for the CDR3 is TGTGCCAGCACCTCAGACAGGGCTCCTTATCAGCCCCAGCATTTT. Full variable domain (missing parts from reference TRBV28 and TRBJ1-5): DVKVTQSSRYLVKRTGEKVFLECVQDMDHENMFWYRQDPGLGLRLIYFSYDVKMKEKGDIPEGYSVSREKKERFSLILESASTNQTSMYLCASTSDRAPYQPQHFGDGTRLSIL.

The chain uses TRBV19 and TRBJ2-1; D uncertain. Germline CDR1 is LNHDA and CDR2 is SQIVND (reference sequence). Deletions cut 1 base from V and 7 bases from J, with 11 bases between. The length of the CDR3 is 14 residues. DNA of the CDR3: TGTGCCAGTAGTATAGGTACGAGTAAAAATGAGCAGTTCTTC. This encodes CASSIGTSKNEQFF.

The chain couples TRBV10-3 to TRBJ2-1, with D perhaps TRBD2 (5 bases). Per germline, CDR1 ENHRY and CDR2 SYGVKD. V dropped 2 bases and J dropped 0 bases, with 11 bases sitting between them. The length of the CDR3 is 16 residues. This CDR3 reads CAISEGLASSYNEQFF. Here the CDR3 DNA reads TGTGCCATCAGTGAGGGACTTGCCAGCTCCTACAATGAGCAGTTCTTC.

The chain recombines TRBV5-1 with TRBJ1-3, with D maybe TRBD1 (5 bases). The CDR3 has 14 residues. Germline assignment: CDR1 SGHRS and CDR2 YFSETQ. Trimming left V 4 bases short and J 0 bases short, with 8 bases between. The CDR3 here is CASSQDTSGNTIYF. The CDR3 DNA sequence: TGCGCCAGCAGCCAGGACACCTCTGGAAACACCATATATTTT.

The rearrangement joins TRBV6-5 to TRBJ2-2, with D unresolved. The CDR3 has 11 residues. V was pared by 7 bases and J by 7 bases, with 7 bases between. The germline V gene has CDR1 MNHEY and CDR2 SVGAGI. The CDR3, as DNA: TGTGCCAGCACCGATAGCGGGGAGCTGTTTTTT. It encodes CASTDSGELFF.

The chain uses TRBV4-1 and TRBJ2-5; 12 bases match TRBD2. The CDR3 covers 17 residues. Looked up from germline, CDR1 is MGHRA and CDR2 is YSYEKL. V gave up 2 bases and J gave up 2 bases; unmatched junction bases: 6. For the CDR3, the DNA is TGCGCCAGCAGCCAAAGAGGGACTAGCGGGCTTCAAGAGACCCAGTACTTC. Its protein product is CASSQRGTSGLQETQYF.

For this clone: Other DNA sequences of this sample code for an identical CDR3. The J gene is TRBJ2-7, the V gene TRBV12-3 or TRBV12-4, with D possibly being TRBD1 (5 bases). The V end was cut by 1 base, the J end by 2 bases, with 6 bases between. The CDR3 is made up of 13 amino acids. CDR3: CASSLGQTYEQYF. As DNA, the CDR3 is TGTGCCAGCAGTTTAGGACAGACCTACGAGCAGTACTTC.

This clone has more than one count but fewer than ten. J is TRBJ2-1 and V is TRBV14, with D hard to call. The V gene's germline CDR1 is SGHDN and CDR2 FVKESK. This CDR3 spans 15 amino acids. Deletions cut 5 bases from V and 1 base from J, with 12 bases between. Here the CDR3 reads CASSGRSWSYNEQFF. CDR3 nucleotide sequence: TGTGCCAGCAGCGGAAGATCTTGGTCCTACAATGAGCAGTTCTTC.

V gene TRBV29-1 combines with J gene TRBJ1-1; TRBD1 matches at 10 bases. The CDR3 covers 14 residues. Germline CDR1 is SQVTM and CDR2 is ANQGSEA. The J segment lost 3 bases and the V segment lost 3 bases, leaving 4 bases of the junction unmatched. The CDR3 nucleotides are TGCAGCGTTGATGAGACAGGGGGCGACACTGAAGCTTTCTTT. Translating gives CSVDETGGDTEAFF.

The rearrangement joins TRBV6-5 to TRBJ2-3; D gene ambiguous. Trimming took 5 bases from V and 3 from J, leaving 6 bases between them. The CDR3 is 12 residues long. From germline, CDR1 is MNHEY and CDR2 SVGAGI. The CDR3 spells CASSSGTDTQYF. The CDR3 coding sequence is TGTGCCAGCAGTAGTGGAACAGATACGCAGTATTTT.

The J gene is TRBJ1-2, the V gene TRBV7-8; no reliable D call. Germline CDR1 reads SGHVS; CDR2 reads FQNEAQ. Trimming shortened V by 1 base and J by 4 bases, and 10 bases separated the two germline ends. The CDR3 runs to 14 residues. Here the CDR3 DNA reads TGTGCCAGCAGCTTAGTAGGCGGCCTCTATGGCTACACCTTC. As protein: CASSLVGGLYGYTF. Full variable domain (outside the CDR3, taken from reference TRBV7-8 and TRBJ1-2): GAGVSQSPRYKVAKRGQDVALRCDPISGHVSLFWYQQALGQGPEFLTYFQNEAQLDKSGLPSDRFFAERPEGSVSTLKIQRTQQEDSAVYLCASSLVGGLYGYTFGSGTRLTVV.

V is TRBV19 and J is TRBJ1-4, with a tentative D call TRBD1 (6 bases). The CDR3 loop spans 15 amino acids. V was cut by 3 bases and J by 7 bases, with 15 bases left in between. CDR1 is LNHDA, CDR2 SQIVND, per germline (reference sequence). CDR3 DNA: TGTGCCAGTAGTATCTCTTGGGGACAAGGTGAAAAACTGTTTTTT. Translating gives CASSISWGQGEKLFF.

The chain combines TRBV6-6 with TRBJ2-1, with 11 bases fitting TRBD2. V gave up 6 bases and J gave up 10 bases; unmatched junction bases: 11. The CDR3 covers 15 residues. Germline loops: CDR1 MNHNY, CDR2 SVGAGI (reference sequence). The CDR3 DNA reads TGTGCCAGCAGCCGTCCGGGACTAGCGGATTTAGAGCAGTTCTTC. Protein sequence: CASSRPGLADLEQFF.

The rearrangement uses TRBV10-3 and TRBJ2-2, with D uncertain. Trimming shortened V by 0 bases and J by 1 base, and 9 bases separated the two germline ends. The CDR3 runs to 16 residues. Germline values: CDR1 ENHRY, CDR2 SYGVKD. The CDR3 DNA reads TGTGCCATCAGTGAGTCTGGACCGCGGAACACCGGGGAGCTGTTTTTT. Protein product: CAISESGPRNTGELFF.

The chain links TRBV5-5 to TRBJ1-6; 8 bases are a match to TRBD1. Germline CDR1 and CDR2: SGHKS and YYEKEE (reference sequence). This CDR3 is built from 18 residues. The V gene end was trimmed by 4 bases and the J gene end by 0 bases; junction bases not matched to a gene: 9. The CDR3 here is CASSTRQGLSSYNSPLHF. CDR3 bases: TGTGCCAGCAGCACTAGACAGGGGCTGAGCTCCTATAATTCACCCCTCCACTTT.

As for this clone: The sample contains more than one DNA sequence encoding this CDR3. This chain links TRBV19 with TRBJ2-7, with 12 bases fitting TRBD2. The V segment lost 6 bases and the J segment 0 bases; nucleotides outside the gene matches: 0. The CDR3 length is 14 residues. Germline assignment: CDR1 LNHDA and CDR2 SQIVND (reference sequence). The CDR3 DNA sequence: TGTGCCAGTAGGACTAGCGGGAGCTCCTACGAGCAGTACTTC. This gives the protein CASRTSGSSYEQYF.

This sequence joins TRBV3-1 (or the pseudogene TRBV3-2) and TRBJ2-7; 10 bases match TRBD2. This CDR3 is 15 amino acids long. Germline V gene lookup returns CDR1 LGHDT and CDR2 YNNKEL (reference sequence). Losses at the gene ends were 3 bases for V and 7 bases for J; bases not matched to a gene: 9. CDR3 bases: TGTGCCAGCAGCCATCCGGGACTAGCGCCGGAAGAGCAGTACTTC. Translated: CASSHPGLAPEEQYF.

The chain joins TRBV9 to TRBJ1-4, with D maybe TRBD1 (6 bases). Germline values: CDR1 SGDLS, CDR2 YYNGEE. The CDR3 totals 14 residues. Trimming cost V 4 bases and J 5 bases, with 12 bases left between them. The CDR3 DNA reads as TGTGCCAGCAGCTTGGACAGCTCCAATGAAAAACTGTTTTTT. Translating it yields CASSLDSSNEKLFF.

V is TRBV28 and J is TRBJ2-3; 8 bases agree with TRBD1. V dropped 5 bases and J dropped 4; count of bases not matched to a gene: 8. The V gene's germline CDR1 is MDHEN and CDR2 SYDVKM. This CDR3 spans 15 amino acids. The CDR3 is CASSPQYRGADTQYF. The CDR3 nucleotides are TGTGCCAGCAGTCCACAATACAGGGGGGCAGATACGCAGTATTTT.

A note on this clone: The same CDR3 arises from other DNA sequences in this sample as well. The chain carries TRBV5-1 and TRBJ1-5; D call uncertain. CDR3 length equals 14 residues. CDR1 is SGHRS and CDR2 is YFSETQ in the germline V gene. V gave up 7 bases and J gave up 0 bases, with 11 bases separating them. The CDR3 sequence is CASSPGGSNQPQHF. The CDR3 DNA sequence: TGCGCCAGCTCGCCGGGAGGTAGCAATCAGCCCCAGCATTTT.

The chain has TRBV6-2 or TRBV6-3 and TRBJ2-7, with D possibly being TRBD1 (6 bases). V was clipped by 4 bases and J by 5 bases, with 9 bases between them. The germline gives CDR1 MNHEY, CDR2 SVGEGT. This CDR3 has 12 residues. CDR3 coding DNA: TGTGCCAGCAGTTTGGACAGCCACGAGCAGTACTTC. Protein sequence: CASSLDSHEQYF.

The rearrangement links TRBV28 to TRBJ1-5, with 8 bases aligning to TRBD1. Germline values: CDR1 MDHEN, CDR2 SYDVKM. The V segment lost 6 bases and the J segment 0 bases; nucleotides outside the gene matches: 4. There are 15 residues in the CDR3. CDR3 residues: CASRRTGHSNQPQHF. CDR3 sequence (DNA): TGTGCCAGCAGACGGACAGGGCATAGCAATCAGCCCCAGCATTTT.

The sample holds one count of this clone. The chain recombines TRBV12-5 with TRBJ2-3; D not certain. V lost 6 bases and J lost 0, with 4 bases in between. From germline, CDR1 is LGHNT and CDR2 FRNRAP. CDR3 length: 12 amino acids. The CDR3 region has the DNA TGTGCTAGTGGACGCAGCACAGATACGCAGTATTTT. Translation: CASGRSTDTQYF.